This T cell receptor beta chain derives from a study of blood T cell repertoires in COVID-19. Study-wide context: Collection of acute and convalescent COVID-19 samples took place in the United States, Italy and Spain.

Clones were read by immunoSEQ multiplex PCR, and TCRdb kept only the in-frame ones, dropping some. The profile shows about 190,000 clones, under 80% of them singletons. This CDR3 is 13 amino acids long. CDR1 GTSNPN and CDR2 SVGIG come from the germline V gene (reference sequence). Trimming stripped 0 bases from V and 5 bases from J, with 10 bases between. The chain links TRBV30 to TRBJ1-1; tentatively, D is TRBD1 (6 bases). The sequencing sample was made of PBMCs or T cells enriched from blood (not recorded which). The clonotype was recovered from a woman aged 45-65 years with acute COVID-19. CDR3 sequence: CAWSVGGRTEAFF. DNA for the CDR3: TGTGCCTGGAGTGTGGGGGGGCGAACTGAAGCTTTCTTT. Full variable domain (missing parts from reference TRBV30 and TRBJ1-1): SQTIHQWPATLVQPVGSPLSLECTVEGTSNPNLYWYRQAAGRGLQLLFYSVGIGQISSEVPQNLSASRPQDRQFILSSKKLLLSDSGFYLCAWSVGGRTEAFFGQGTRLTVV.